The entry below gives a single T cell receptor (beta chain) sequence along with its context. No antigen is known for it. The CDR3 extends over 14 amino acids. Germline V CDR1 and CDR2: DFQATT, SNEGSKA (reference sequence). This specimen belongs to a study of T cells expressing NK-cell markers. In the study overall: One of the eight sequenced donors was seronegative, whereas the other seven were HCMV-seropositive. Study results and limitations: These same clonotypes (in a handful of donors) also led the CD3+CD56-NKG2C+ fraction. Dominant NKG2C+ clonotypes made up roughly 1.0-7.0% of CD8+ T cells in roughly 6 donors.

From its re-call of the 5' RACE reads, TCRdb lists each CDR3 protein once, without DNA. The sample table includes some 390,000 distinct CDR3 sequences. The TCR sequence derives from a woman in her fifties or sixties in good health. Source material: blood T cells: a sorted CD56 or NKG2C T cell subset, CD4+ or CD8+ T cells, or bulk PBMC T cells (not recorded which). The J gene is TRBJ2-3, the V gene TRBV20-1; TCRdb picks TRBD2, but there is no DNA to check that call. The CDR3 loop is CSASGRVGTDTQYF.